The 12 T cell receptor beta chains below were found in one sample sequenced in a study of OX40 agonist ivuxolimab in advanced cancers. Produced via immunoSEQ multiplex PCR; TCRdb's table is partial and in-frame only. The table has more than 40,000 clones, 84% seen once. The sequenced sample was CD4+ or CD8+ T cells sorted from blood, obtained in a trial of the OX40 agonist ivuxolimab. The receptors here all came from an adult with an advanced solid tumor such as melanoma, head and neck, liver or kidney cancer.

The sample holds a few counts of this clone. The CDR3 bases are TGTGCCAGCACTACAGTCCTAGCGACCTACGAGCAGTACTTC. The encoded protein is CASTTVLATYEQYF. V usage is TRBV28 and J usage is TRBJ2-7, with D tentatively TRBD2 (6 bases). Trimming took 7 bases from V and 2 from J, leaving 15 bases between them. The CDR3 is 14 amino acids. Germline V gene sequence: CDR1 MDHEN, CDR2 SYDVKM.

The chain couples TRBV4-1 to TRBJ2-7; 8 bases map to TRBD1. This CDR3 is 15 amino acids long. With V trimmed by 3 bases and J by 6 bases, 10 bases remained unmatched. Germline assignment: CDR1 MGHRA and CDR2 YSYEKL. The CDR3 is CASSHRDRGYGEQYF. For the CDR3, the DNA is TGCGCCAGCAGCCATAGAGACAGGGGATATGGCGAGCAGTACTTC.

By share of the sample, this clone is medium-sized (0.01 to 0.1%). The chain is built from TRBV27 and TRBJ2-7; D might be TRBD2 (6 bases). V shed 6 bases and J shed 3 bases, with 15 bases lying between them. Germline V gene lookup returns CDR1 MNHEY and CDR2 SMNVEV (reference sequence). The CDR3 has 14 residues. The DNA for the CDR3 is TGTGCCAGCAGGGGAACAGCGGGTGACTACGAGCAGTACTTC. It yields the protein CASRGTAGDYEQYF.

This clone showed up just a few times. The chain uses TRBV5-1 and TRBJ1-2; 7 bases align to TRBD1. V was clipped by 2 bases and J by 3 bases; unmatched bases: 7. The CDR3 length is 15 residues. Germline-derived CDR1 and CDR2 are SGHRS and YFSETQ. The CDR3 sequence: CASSLQGLNDYGYTF. The CDR3 DNA reads TGCGCCAGCAGCTTACAGGGGCTTAATGACTATGGCTACACCTTC.

The chain recombines TRBV4-1 with TRBJ2-7; 14 nucleotides align to TRBD2. The CDR3 is made up of 15 amino acids. Germline V gene lookup returns CDR1 MGHRA and CDR2 YSYEKL. J lost 6 bases, V lost 3 bases, and 4 bases had no gene match. CDR3 coding DNA: TGCGCCAGCAGCCACAGACTAGCGGGGGGGCCCGAGCAGTACTTC. Translating it yields CASSHRLAGGPEQYF.

This clone was seen more than once but under ten times. The rearrangement uses TRBV9 and TRBJ2-2; 9 nucleotides match TRBD1. This CDR3 region has 15 residues. V gave up 6 bases and J gave up 4 bases; unmatched junction bases: 7. From germline, CDR1 is SGDLS and CDR2 YYNGEE. CDR3 nucleotide sequence: TGTGCCAGCACCCCCGGGACAGGGACCACCGGGGAGCTGTTTTTT. Encoded protein: CASTPGTGTTGELFF. The whole variable domain, filled in from reference TRBV9 and TRBJ2-2, reads DSGVTQTPKHLITATGQRVTLRCSPRSGDLSVYWYQQSLDQGLQFLIQYYNGEERAKGNILERFSAQQFPDLHSELNLSSLELGDSALYFCASTPGTGTTGELFFGEGSRLTVL.

The chain uses TRBV7-8 and TRBJ2-1; weak D call: TRBD2 (7 bases). This CDR3 is 17 amino acids long. Germline loops: CDR1 SGHVS, CDR2 FQNEAQ. V lost 5 bases and J 0 bases, leaving 17 bases between the germline ends. The CDR3 loop reads CASSPLQGGDSYNEQFF. The CDR3, as DNA: TGTGCCAGCAGCCCCCTACAGGGAGGGGACTCCTACAATGAGCAGTTCTTC.

This clone was picked up a small number of times. This chain uses TRBV6-5 with TRBJ2-7, with D perhaps matching TRBD2 (6 bases). This CDR3 is 14 amino acids long. The germline V gene has CDR1 MNHEY and CDR2 SVGAGI. V was shortened by 6 bases and J by 5 bases, with 17 bases between the two germline ends. For the CDR3, the DNA is TGTGCCAGCAGCCCCTTTGGGGGGTGGGACGAGCAGTACTTC. It encodes CASSPFGGWDEQYF.

V and J are TRBV7-8 and TRBJ2-7, with D unclear. V was shortened by 1 base and J by 3 bases, with 13 bases between the two germline ends. The length of the CDR3 is 15 residues. Germline assignment: CDR1 SGHVS and CDR2 FQNEAQ. The CDR3 DNA is TGTGCCAGCAGCTTAGAGTTGTTTAGCAGCTACGAGCAGTACTTC. This codes for CASSLELFSSYEQYF.

The V gene is TRBV5-6, the J gene TRBJ2-3; no clear D. The CDR3 length is 14 residues. The V end was cut by 0 bases, the J end by 4 bases, with 9 bases between. Germline assignment: CDR1 SGHDT and CDR2 YYEEEE. CDR3: CASSLAPLSDTQYF. In DNA form, the CDR3 reads TGTGCCAGCAGCTTGGCGCCCCTATCAGATACGCAGTATTTT. Full variable domain (remainder filled in from reference TRBV5-6 and TRBJ2-3): DAGVTQSPTHLIKTRGQQVTLRCSPKSGHDTVSWYQQALGQGPQFIFQYYEEEERQRGNFPDRFSGHQFPNYSSELNVNALLLGDSALYLCASSLAPLSDTQYFGPGTRLTVL.

V usage is TRBV27 and J usage is TRBJ1-5; D gene ambiguous. V lost 0 bases and J 7 bases, leaving 7 bases between the germline ends. This CDR3 has 13 amino acids. Looked up from germline, CDR1 is MNHEY and CDR2 is SMNVEV (reference sequence). In DNA form, the CDR3 reads TGTGCCAGCAGTTTATCGAAATGGCAGCCCCAGCATTTT. Its protein is CASSLSKWQPQHF.

This chain uses TRBV25-1 with TRBJ2-1; D may be TRBD2 (6 bases). Germline CDR1 reads MGHDK; CDR2 reads SYGVNS. V was shortened by 6 bases and J by 10 bases, with 13 bases between the two germline ends. CDR3 size: 12 residues. DNA of the CDR3: TGTGCCAGCAGAGTGGGAGGCTGGGAGCAGTTCTTC. Translating gives CASRVGGWEQFF. The full variable domain, in which reference TRBV25-1 and TRBJ2-1 provide the parts outside the CDR3, is EADIYQTPRYLVIGTGKKITLECSQTMGHDKMYWYQQDPGMELHLIHYSYGVNSTEKGDLSSESTVSRIRTEHFPLTLESARPSHTSQYLCASRVGGWEQFFGPGTRLTVL.